The 28 T cell receptor beta chains below were found in one sample sequenced in a study of chemoradiotherapy in HPV16-positive cancers. Only in-frame clones appear in the TCRdb table, and some are missing; sequencing was by immunoSEQ multiplex PCR. The sample consists of 9,500 to 15,000 clones, about 77% of them appearing once. The specimen was taken from a patient who underwent chemoradiotherapy. The receptors come from a human donor with HPV-associated anogenital cancer.

The gene calls are TRBV4-1 and TRBJ1-6; D ambiguous. The CDR3 contains 14 residues. Germline V lookup: CDR1 MGHRA, CDR2 YSYEKL. V was trimmed by 3 bases and J by 7 bases, leaving 10 bases between them. The CDR3 is CASSHVGRNSPLHF. The CDR3 DNA sequence: TGCGCCAGCAGCCACGTGGGGAGAAATTCACCCCTCCACTTT.

The rearrangement uses TRBV15 and TRBJ1-1; the D is unclear. The V gene's germline CDR1 is LNHNV and CDR2 YYDKDF (reference sequence). This CDR3 has 14 amino acids. Trimming left V 0 bases short and J 5 bases short, with 10 bases between. CDR3 in DNA: TGTGCCACCAGCAGAGATACCTCGCCAACTGAAGCTTTCTTT. Its translation: CATSRDTSPTEAFF.

The chain has TRBV19 and TRBJ2-3; 7 bases are shared with TRBD2. V trimming: 3 bases; J trimming: 5 bases; junction bases outside the gene matches: 5. Germline V gene data show CDR1 as LNHDA and CDR2 as SQIVND (reference sequence). The CDR3 runs to 14 residues. CDR3 in amino acids: CASSIGGEGDTQYF. In DNA, the CDR3 is TGTGCCAGTAGTATTGGCGGGGAGGGAGATACGCAGTATTTT.

This sequence joins TRBV9 and TRBJ2-3, with 8 nucleotides matching TRBD2. V dropped 5 bases and J dropped 1; count of bases not matched to a gene: 6. This CDR3 spans 15 amino acids. The germline V gene encodes CDR1 SGDLS and CDR2 YYNGEE. CDR3 sequence (DNA): TGTGCCAGCAGTCCCCCGGGGGGGGGCACAGATACGCAGTATTTT. Its translation is CASSPPGGGTDTQYF. The complete variable domain, with remaining parts taken from reference TRBV9 and TRBJ2-3, reads DSGVTQTPKHLITATGQRVTLRCSPRSGDLSVYWYQQSLDQGLQFLIQYYNGEERAKGNILERFSAQQFPDLHSELNLSSLELGDSALYFCASSPPGGGTDTQYFGPGTRLTVL.

The rearrangement links TRBV30 to TRBJ1-6; 12 bases map to TRBD1. Germline V gene sequence: CDR1 GTSNPN, CDR2 SVGIG (reference sequence). J lost 9 bases, V lost 7 bases, and 7 bases had no gene match. This CDR3 is 14 amino acids long. CDR3 DNA: TGTGCCTTTTACCGGGACAGGGGGCCTTCACCCCTCCACTTT. It specifies CAFYRDRGPSPLHF.

The chain is built from TRBV7-3 and TRBJ1-5; TRBD1 matches 7 bases. The CDR3 loop spans 17 amino acids. Germline CDR1 is SGHTA and CDR2 is FQGTGA. With 0 bases clipped from V and 1 base from J, the junction kept 6 bases outside the gene matches. The CDR3 here is CASSLTSGTASNQPQHF. CDR3 DNA sequence: TGTGCCAGCAGCTTAACGTCGGGGACAGCGAGCAATCAGCCCCAGCATTTT.

The table lists this clone with a count of one. The CDR3 bases are TGTGCCAGCGCAGGGGGCGGGTACGAGCAGTACTTC. Its protein product is CASAGGGYEQYF. V gene TRBV6-6 combines with J gene TRBJ2-7, with 8 bases that match TRBD1. Germline loops: CDR1 MNHNY, CDR2 SVGAGI (reference sequence). The CDR3 runs 12 residues. With 8 bases clipped from V and 4 bases from J, the junction kept 4 bases outside the gene matches.

The chain employs TRBV6-6 and TRBJ1-5; D is perhaps TRBD1 (6 bases). CDR1 is MNHNY and CDR2 is SVGAGI in the germline V gene (reference sequence). The CDR3 contains 16 residues. Trimming took off 2 bases at V and 5 bases at J, with 16 bases between the two ends. The CDR3 nucleotides are TGTGCCAGCAGTTACCGGGGCAGGGGAGGGGATCAGCCCCAGCATTTT. Protein sequence: CASSYRGRGGDQPQHF.

The genes are TRBV27 and TRBJ1-2; D is undetermined. Deletions cut 0 bases from V and 8 bases from J, with 19 bases between. The CDR3 totals 16 residues. CDR1 and CDR2 from the germline V gene are MNHEY and SMNVEV (reference sequence). This CDR3 reads CASSLSGSQRGVGYTF. The CDR3 bases are TGTGCCAGCAGTTTATCCGGGTCCCAAAGAGGTGTCGGCTACACCTTC.

This sequence joins TRBV7-3 and TRBJ2-2; TRBD1 aligns across 11 bases. This CDR3 is built from 16 residues. V gave up 5 bases and J gave up 6 bases; unmatched junction bases: 8. CDR1 is SGHTA, CDR2 FQGTGA, per germline. The CDR3: CASSPLRTGGPGELFF. CDR3 coding DNA: TGTGCCAGCAGCCCTTTACGGACAGGGGGCCCCGGGGAGCTGTTTTTT.

DNA for the CDR3: TGTGCCAGCAGCAGGGACGGAGCGAACACCGGGGAGCTGTTTTTT. Encoded protein: CASSRDGANTGELFF. The chain joins TRBV7-7 to TRBJ2-2; D is tentatively TRBD1 or TRBD2 (5 bases each). The CDR3 sequence is 15 residues long. V shed 5 bases and J shed 0 bases, with 10 bases lying between them. CDR1 SSHAT and CDR2 FNYEAQ come from the germline V gene (reference sequence).

The chain links TRBV27 to TRBJ1-2, with D perhaps matching TRBD1 (6 bases). The CDR3 runs to 12 residues. From germline, CDR1 is MNHEY and CDR2 SMNVEV (reference sequence). The V end was cut by 11 bases, the J end by 4 bases, with 14 bases between. CDR3 protein: CAARDNFYGYTF. The CDR3 DNA sequence: TGTGCCGCCCGGGACAACTTCTATGGCTACACCTTC.

The rearrangement joins TRBV20-1 to TRBJ2-7; possible D gene TRBD1, 6 bases. V was cut by 5 bases and J by 9 bases, with 14 bases left in between. The CDR3 consists of 11 residues. Germline V gene lookup returns CDR1 DFQATT and CDR2 SNEGSKA (reference sequence). The CDR3 DNA reads as TGCAGTGCTCAGGACAGTCAGCGGCAGTACTTC. Protein product: CSAQDSQRQYF.

This clone was seen only once. V and J are TRBV12-5 and TRBJ1-4; D remains ambiguous. Germline CDR1 LGHNT, CDR2 FRNRAP. The CDR3 spans 16 residues. V was shortened by 2 bases and J by 5 bases, with 15 bases between the two germline ends. The CDR3 coding sequence is TGTGCTAGTGGTTTGTGCCCCTCGAGGCTCAATGAAAAACTGTTTTTT. It codes for CASGLCPSRLNEKLFF.

On this clone: At one end the junction does not follow the germline gene, possibly because of a read error. Other DNA sequences from this sample encode an identical CDR3 as well. The chain has TRBV5-6 and TRBJ1-3, with D tentatively TRBD1 (5 bases). Per the germline V gene, CDR1 is SGHDT and CDR2 is YYEEEE. The CDR3 is made up of 17 amino acids. The CDR3 DNA sequence: TGTGCCAGCAGCTTGGCGGCAGGGTCAGGCTCTGGAAACACTATATATTTT. It codes for CASSLAAGSGSGNTIYF.

The chain uses TRBV14 and TRBJ1-2; 9 nucleotides line up with TRBD1. After removal of 2 bases from V and 4 bases from J, the junction contained 17 bases not matched to a gene. Germline values: CDR1 SGHDN, CDR2 FVKESK. The CDR3 is 19 amino acids. The CDR3 region has the DNA TGTGCCAGCAGCCAAAGCCCATCGGGACAGGGAGGGATCCGCTATGGCTACACCTTC. Encoded protein: CASSQSPSGQGGIRYGYTF.

The V gene is TRBV7-2, the J gene TRBJ1-2; 7 nucleotides align to TRBD1. The trim removed 2 bases at V and 4 bases at J, leaving 7 bases unmatched. The CDR3 runs 15 residues. Germline loops: CDR1 SGHTA, CDR2 FQGNSA. The DNA for the CDR3 is TGTGCCAGCAGCTTAAGTTTCAGACAGGGCTATGGCTACACCTTC. Translation: CASSLSFRQGYGYTF.

V is TRBV25-1 and J is TRBJ1-2; D remains ambiguous. The CDR3 covers 14 residues. The V gene's germline CDR1 is MGHDK and CDR2 SYGVNS. Trimming pared 2 bases from V and 7 bases from J, leaving 14 bases between. CDR3 in amino acids: CASSERASGSGYTF. CDR3 coding DNA: TGTGCCAGCAGTGAACGGGCGTCGGGGAGTGGCTACACCTTC.

The chain couples TRBV11-2 to TRBJ1-4, with 10 positions matching TRBD1. This CDR3 comprises 16 residues. Germline CDR1 reads SGHAT; CDR2 reads FQNNGV. With V trimmed by 3 bases and J by 8 bases, 9 bases remained unmatched. This CDR3 is CASSFRGGTGEEKLFF. CDR3 in DNA: TGTGCCAGCAGCTTTCGTGGGGGGACAGGGGAGGAAAAACTGTTTTTT.

V usage is TRBV4-1 and J usage is TRBJ1-1; 10 bases are shared with TRBD1. Germline CDR1 is MGHRA and CDR2 is YSYEKL. This CDR3 region has 15 residues. Trimming took 3 bases from V and 5 from J; bases not matched to a gene: 6. The CDR3 nucleotides are TGCGCCAGCAGCCAGGCACCGGGACAGGGGACTGAAGCTTTCTTT. Translation gives CASSQAPGQGTEAFF.

The chain couples TRBV7-9 to TRBJ2-3; 8 nucleotides match TRBD2. V lost 5 bases and J lost 2; bases outside the gene matches: 6. Germline V gives CDR1 SEHNR, CDR2 FQNEAQ (reference sequence). The CDR3 consists of 15 residues. The CDR3 sequence: CASSPGGVATDTQYF. The CDR3 nucleotides are TGTGCCAGCAGCCCCGGGGGGGTGGCCACAGATACGCAGTATTTT.

This sequence joins TRBV27 and TRBJ2-1; 11 positions match TRBD2. J was trimmed by 7 bases and V by 6 bases; bases with no gene match: 2. CDR3 length: 13 residues. The germline V gene encodes CDR1 MNHEY and CDR2 SMNVEV (reference sequence). CDR3 loop: CASRLAGENEQFF. In DNA, the CDR3 is TGTGCCAGCAGACTAGCGGGAGAAAATGAGCAGTTCTTC.

This sequence joins TRBV18 and TRBJ2-5, with 8 nucleotides matching TRBD1. Germline V gene data show CDR1 as KGHSH and CDR2 as LQKENI. The CDR3 covers 14 residues. The junction had 7 bases not matched to a gene; V was cut back by 6 bases and J by 4 bases. CDR3 sequence reads: CASSSGGSLETQYF. Here the CDR3 DNA reads TGTGCCAGCTCGTCAGGGGGCTCCTTAGAGACCCAGTACTTC.

The genes are TRBV7-2 and TRBJ2-1; 8 positions agree with TRBD2. Germline V gene sequence: CDR1 SGHTA, CDR2 FQGNSA. The CDR3 extends over 14 amino acids. V lost 5 bases to trimming and J lost 7 bases; unmatched junction nucleotides: 7. CDR3 region: CASSTGGGPNEQFF. In DNA form, the CDR3 reads TGTGCCAGCAGCACGGGCGGGGGGCCTAATGAGCAGTTCTTC.

To note about this clone: No conserved phenylalanine or tryptophan ends this CDR3, so it is likely a read error. No DNA is shown, since the ends of the CDR3 on it are uncertain; the CDR3 is the one TCRdb lists. This chain joins TRBV15 and TRBJ1-2; the DNA was not used to check the table's D call, TRBD1. CDR1 LNHNV and CDR2 YYDKDF come from the germline V gene (reference sequence). A total of 15 residues make up the CDR3, ends included. This chain's CDR3 is CATSRDNSLWQGRVD.

The J gene is TRBJ1-2, the V gene TRBV6-5; 10 bases match TRBD1. Germline V gene sequence: CDR1 MNHEY, CDR2 SVGAGI. V gave up 2 bases and J gave up 6 bases; unmatched junction bases: 6. This CDR3 has 15 residues. CDR3 protein: CASSYTPGQGNGYTF. CDR3 nucleotides: TGTGCCAGCAGTTACACCCCGGGACAGGGGAATGGCTACACCTTC.

The CDR3 coding sequence is TGTGCCAGCCATCGGGCCTTTAGACAGGATCAAATCTACGAGCAGTACTTC. Its translation is CASHRAFRQDQIYEQYF. The rearrangement uses TRBV25-1 and TRBJ2-7; perhaps TRBD1 as D (6 bases). The CDR3 spans 17 residues. V lost 8 bases, J lost 3 bases, and 26 bases lay in between. Germline V gene sequence: CDR1 MGHDK, CDR2 SYGVNS.

CDR3 amino acids: CASSRHPTGNEQFF. The CDR3 bases are TGTGCCAGCAGCCGACACCCCACTGGGAATGAGCAGTTCTTC. The chain recombines TRBV5-4 with TRBJ2-1, with D uncertain. The V end lost 4 bases, the J end lost 7 bases, and 15 bases lay between the germline ends. The CDR3 totals 14 residues. In germline, CDR1 is SGHNT, CDR2 YYREEE (reference sequence). The whole variable domain, filled in from reference TRBV5-4 and TRBJ2-1, reads ETGVTQSPTHLIKTRGQQVTLRCSSQSGHNTVSWYQQALGQGPQFIFQYYREEENGRGNFPPRFSGLQFPNYSSELNVNALELDDSALYLCASSRHPTGNEQFFGPGTRLTVL.